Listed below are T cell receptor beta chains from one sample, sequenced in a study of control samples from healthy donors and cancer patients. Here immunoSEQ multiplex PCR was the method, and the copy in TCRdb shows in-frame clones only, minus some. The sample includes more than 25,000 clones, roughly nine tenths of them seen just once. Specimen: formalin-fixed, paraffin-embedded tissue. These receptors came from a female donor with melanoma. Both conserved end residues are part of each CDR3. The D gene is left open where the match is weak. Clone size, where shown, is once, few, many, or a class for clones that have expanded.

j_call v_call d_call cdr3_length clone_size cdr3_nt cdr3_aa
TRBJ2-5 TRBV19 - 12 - TGTGCCAGTGGAGGACACGCGGAGACCCAGTACTTC CASGGHAETQYF
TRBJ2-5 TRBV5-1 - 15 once TGCGCCAGCAGCTTGGATCTTCGCTCCCCAGAGACCCAGTACTTC CASSLDLRSPETQYF
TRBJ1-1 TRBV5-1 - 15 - TGCGCCAGCAGCTTTGAGACAGTGAGGTACACTGAAGCTTTCTTT CASSFETVRYTEAFF
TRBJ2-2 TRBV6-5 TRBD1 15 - TGTGCCAGCAGTTCCTGGACAGGGGGTACCGGGGAGCTGTTTTTT CASSSWTGGTGELFF
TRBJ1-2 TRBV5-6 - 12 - TGTGCCAGCAGCTTGGACAACTATGGCTACACCTTC CASSLDNYGYTF
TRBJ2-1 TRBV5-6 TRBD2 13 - TGTGCCAGCAGCCGGCGGGAGGGGAACGAGCAGTTCTTC CASSRREGNEQFF
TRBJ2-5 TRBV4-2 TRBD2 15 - TGTGCCAGCAGCCAAGAGGGACTAGCTCCCGAGACCCAGTACTTC CASSQEGLAPETQYF
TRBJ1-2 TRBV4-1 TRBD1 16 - TGCGCCAGCAGCCAAGTTGGACAGGCCCTAAGGGATGGCTACACCTTC CASSQVGQALRDGYTF
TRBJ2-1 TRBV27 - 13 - TGTGCCAGCAGCTTCACTCAGGGGGGTGAGCAGTTCTTC CASSFTQGGEQFF
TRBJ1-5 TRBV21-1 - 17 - TGTGCCAGCAGCTATCAATGGGGACAGGGTGAGGATCAGCCCCAGCATTTT CASSYQWGQGEDQPQHF
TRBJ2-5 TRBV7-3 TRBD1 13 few TGTGCCAGCAGCCAAGGGGGCTATGAGACCCAGTACTTC CASSQGGYETQYF
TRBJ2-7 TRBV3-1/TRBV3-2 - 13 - TGTGCCAGCGGAGGGGCGGCTTTATACGAGCAGTACTTC CASGGAALYEQYF
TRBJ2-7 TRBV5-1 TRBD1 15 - TGCGCCAGCAGCGCCGGCCGGACAGGGACCTACGAGCAGTACTTC CASSAGRTGTYEQYF
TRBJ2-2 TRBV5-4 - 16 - TGTGCCAGCAGCCCGGAATTTGGGCTGAACACCGGGGAGCTGTTTTTT CASSPEFGLNTGELFF
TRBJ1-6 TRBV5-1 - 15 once TGCGCCAGCAGCTCCGCTTCGGGGGAAAATTCACCCCTCCACTTT CASSSASGENSPLHF
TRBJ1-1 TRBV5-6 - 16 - TGTGCCAGCAGCACCGGGCCCGGGCCAGCGGTCGGAGAAGCTTTCTTT CASSTGPGPAVGEAFF
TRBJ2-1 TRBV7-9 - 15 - TGTGCCAGCAGCTTCGGGCTAGCGACCTACAATGAGCAGTTCTTC CASSFGLATYNEQFF
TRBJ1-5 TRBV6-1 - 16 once TGTGCCAGCAGTGAAGGACGACAGTATAGCAATCAGCCCCAGCATTTT CASSEGRQYSNQPQHF
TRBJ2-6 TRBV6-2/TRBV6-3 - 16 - TGTGCCAGCAGTTACTCGATCACAGCTGGGGCCAACGTCCTGACTTTC CASSYSITAGANVLTF
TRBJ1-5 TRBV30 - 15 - TGTGCCTGGTCCTCCGGGACCGGAGTGGTGAGGCCCCAGCATTTT CAWSSGTGVVRPQHF
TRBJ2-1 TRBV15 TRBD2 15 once TGTGCCACCAGACGAGCGGGACCTTCCTACAATGAGCAGTTCTTC CATRRAGPSYNEQFF
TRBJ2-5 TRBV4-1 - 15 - TGCGCCAGCAGCCAATCAAAAGGGGGGCTAGAGACCCAGTACTTC CASSQSKGGLETQYF
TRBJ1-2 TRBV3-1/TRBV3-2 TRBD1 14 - TGTGCCAGCAGCCATCAGGGGGCGGTCTATGGCTACACCTTC CASSHQGAVYGYTF
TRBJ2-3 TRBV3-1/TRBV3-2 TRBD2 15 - TGTGCCAGCAGCCATCTAGCGGCACTGAGGGATACGCAGTATTTT CASSHLAALRDTQYF
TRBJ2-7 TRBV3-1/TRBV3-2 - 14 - TGTGCCAGCAGCGAGGGACCAGGTTCGGGCGAGCAGTACTTC CASSEGPGSGEQYF
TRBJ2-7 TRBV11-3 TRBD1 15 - TGTGCCAGCAGCACCGAAAGGACAGGACTTTACGAGCAGTACTTC CASSTERTGLYEQYF
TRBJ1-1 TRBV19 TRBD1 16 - TGTGCCAGTAGCACAAGGGACAGGGGTAGGAGCACTGAAGCTTTCTTT CASSTRDRGRSTEAFF
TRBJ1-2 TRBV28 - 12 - TGTGCCAGCAGCCTCATCAACTATGGCTACACCTTC CASSLINYGYTF
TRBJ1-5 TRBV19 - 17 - TGTGCCAGTAGTCCCGGACAGTGGAAATATAGCAATCAGCCCCAGCATTTT CASSPGQWKYSNQPQHF
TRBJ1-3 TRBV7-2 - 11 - TGTGCCTCTGAGGTAGGAAACACCATATATTTT CASEVGNTIYF
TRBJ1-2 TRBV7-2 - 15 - TGTGCCAGCAGCTCCAGGTCAGGGGAAAGCTATGGCTACACCTTC CASSSRSGESYGYTF
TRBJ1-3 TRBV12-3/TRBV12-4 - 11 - TGTGCCAGCACCAATTTAAACACTATATATTTT CASTNLNTIYF
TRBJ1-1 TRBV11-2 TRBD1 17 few TGTGCCAGCAGCTCCGCTATAGGACAGGCCCCGAACACTGAAGCTTTCTTT CASSSAIGQAPNTEAFF
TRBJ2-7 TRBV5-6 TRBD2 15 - TGTGCCAGCAGCCCTCGGGGACTAGCGGTGGCCGAGCAGTACTTC CASSPRGLAVAEQYF
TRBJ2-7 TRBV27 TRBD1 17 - TGTGCCAGCTCCTTGGACAGGCACCGGGACGACGCCTACGAGCAGTACTTC CASSLDRHRDDAYEQYF
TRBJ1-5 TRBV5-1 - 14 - TGCGCCAGCAGTTTCGGGACGGAAAATCAGCCCCAGCATTTT CASSFGTENQPQHF
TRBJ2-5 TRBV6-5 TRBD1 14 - TGTGCCAGTTGGACAGGGGGCGCGGAAGAGACCCAGTACTTC CASWTGGAEETQYF
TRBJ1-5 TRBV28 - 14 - TGTGCCAGCAGACCAGGTGGGACGGGGCAGCCCCAGCATTTT CASRPGGTGQPQHF
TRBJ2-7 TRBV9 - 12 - TGTGCCAGCAGCGTAGGCCCCTACGAGCAGTACTTC CASSVGPYEQYF
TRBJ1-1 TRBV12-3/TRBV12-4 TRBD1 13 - TGTGCCAGCAGAGGACAGGTGAACACTGAAGCTTTCTTT CASRGQVNTEAFF
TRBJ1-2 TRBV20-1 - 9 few TGCAGTGTTGGCTATGGCTACACCTTC CSVGYGYTF
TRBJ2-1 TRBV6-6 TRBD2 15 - TGTGCCAGCAGTTATACTAGCGGGAGTGGCCATGAGCAGTTCTTC CASSYTSGSGHEQFF
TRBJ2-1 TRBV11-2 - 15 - TGTGCCAGCAGCCACCTGGGGTTCTCGGGTGGTGAGCAGTTCTTC CASSHLGFSGGEQFF
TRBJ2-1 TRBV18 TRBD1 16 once TGTGCCAGCTCACCCTGGTCCGGACAGGGTAGGAATGAGCAGTTCTTC CASSPWSGQGRNEQFF
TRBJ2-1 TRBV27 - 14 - TGTGCCAGCAGTTTAGGGACACTTTACAATGAGCAGTTCTTC CASSLGTLYNEQFF
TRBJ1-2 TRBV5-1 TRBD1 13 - TGCGCCAGCAGCGCGGACAGGGCCTATGGCTACACCTTC CASSADRAYGYTF
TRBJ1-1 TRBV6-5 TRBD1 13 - TGTGCCAACGCACAGGGGGAGGGCTTTGAAGCTTTCTTT CANAQGEGFEAFF
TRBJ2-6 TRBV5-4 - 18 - TGTGCCAGCAGCGCCCCGGGACACCCGGGCGCCGGGGCCAACGTCCTGACTTTC CASSAPGHPGAGANVLTF
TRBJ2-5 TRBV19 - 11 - TGTGCCAGTAGTATCGAAGAGACCCAGTACTTC CASSIEETQYF
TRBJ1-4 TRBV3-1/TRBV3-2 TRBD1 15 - TGTGCCAGCAGCCAACCCGGGACAGGGAGTGAAAAACTGTTTTTT CASSQPGTGSEKLFF
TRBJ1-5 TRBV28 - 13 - TGTGCCAGCAGTGCACCCCCTTATCAGCCCCAGCATTTT CASSAPPYQPQHF
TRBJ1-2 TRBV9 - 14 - TGTGCCAGCAGCGCAGCCGGCCACAACTATGGCTACACCTTC CASSAAGHNYGYTF
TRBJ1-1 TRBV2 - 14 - TGTGCCAGCACTTTGGGGACTCCGAACACTGAAGCTTTCTTT CASTLGTPNTEAFF
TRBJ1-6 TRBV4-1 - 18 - TGCGCCAGCAGCCAAGCGGCACCACGGGACACCGCTTCTTCACCCCTCCACTTT CASSQAAPRDTASSPLHF
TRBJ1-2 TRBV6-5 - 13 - TGTGCCAGCAGTTTCAGGACCCATCGGGGCTACACCTTC CASSFRTHRGYTF
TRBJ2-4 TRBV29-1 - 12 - TGCAGCATGGCCGACAGTCCGGACATTCAGTACTTC CSMADSPDIQYF
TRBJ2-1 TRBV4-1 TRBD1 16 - TGCGCCAGCAGCCCAGATGGGACAGGGGCCTACAATGAGCAGTTCTTC CASSPDGTGAYNEQFF